The T cell receptor beta chain described here comes from a study of blood T cell repertoires in COVID-19. Study at large: The United States, Italy and Spain supplied acute and convalescent COVID-19 samples. T cells, B-cell-depleted T cells, or PBMCs provided the cDNA or gDNA that served as material.

Germline lookup yields CDR1 LGHDT and CDR2 YNNKEL (reference sequence). The CDR3 is made up of 16 amino acids. Trimming left V 3 bases short and J 0 bases short, with 14 bases between. Study processing details: By means of reference gene primer amplification, nucleated cell counts were estimated. Profiling relied on immunoSEQ multiplex PCR, and the TCRdb table lists in-frame clones only, not all of them. V, J and clone size are taken as reported in that table, and D and trimming were inferred from the DNA itself. The data hold around 19,000 clones, with about 88% observed a single time. The sequenced sample consisted of peripheral blood. This chain links TRBV3-1 (or the pseudogene TRBV3-2) with TRBJ2-5; weak D call: TRBD2 (6 bases). The clonotype was recovered from a human donor in a cohort sampled during active COVID-19. The donor label of this sample is uncertain. CDR3 DNA: TGTGCCAGCAGCCAGCCCTGGCGGGGCTACCAAGAGACCCAGTACTTC. It yields the protein CASSQPWRGYQETQYF.